This TCR beta chain was found in a study of control samples from healthy donors and cancer patients. The repertoire was sequenced with immunoSEQ multiplex PCR; TCRdb's copy has only in-frame clones and lacks some. The sample lists approximately 98,000 clones, almost 85% seen once, with approximately 7% in the top ten. This clonotype originated in a young man in good health. The sequencing input was blood.

CDR3 nucleotides: TGCGCCAGCAGCTTGTATCCAGAAGAGACCCAGTACTTC. Translation gives CASSLYPEETQYF. V gene TRBV5-1 combines with J gene TRBJ2-5; D remains unclear. The germline gives CDR1 SGHRS, CDR2 YFSETQ. V shed 1 base and J shed 3 bases, with 7 bases lying between them. The CDR3 contains 13 residues.